One and the same sample provided the 20 T cell receptor beta chains below, sequenced in a study of identical twins. TCRdb re-derived calls from the 5' RACE reads in MiXCR, one entry per CDR3 protein. The sample has around 490,000 distinct CDR3 sequences, 14% seen once. These data also formed part of another study, on yellow fever vaccine responses in identical twins.

Input material: CD4+ T cells sorted from blood. The source of these receptors is a woman aged 18-29 years in good health.

V gene TRBV27 combines with J gene TRBJ2-4; D is possibly TRBD2 (7 bases). V was clipped by 2 bases and J by 5 bases, with 13 bases between them. The CDR3 is 15 residues long. Per the germline V gene, CDR1 is MNHEY and CDR2 is SMNVEV (reference sequence). The CDR3 sequence is CASSLGGGRENIQYF. The CDR3, as DNA: TGTGCCAGCAGTTTAGGAGGGGGGAGGGAAAACATTCAGTACTTC.

V usage is TRBV9 and J usage is TRBJ2-3, with D perhaps TRBD1 (5 bases). The V gene's germline CDR1 is SGDLS and CDR2 YYNGEE. This CDR3 is 16 amino acids long. V lost 4 bases and J 1 base, leaving 16 bases between the germline ends. In DNA, the CDR3 is TGTGCCAGCAGCCCCCCCATGGGGCAGGGCACAGATACGCAGTATTTT. It encodes CASSPPMGQGTDTQYF.

This clonotype was observed a few times. The CDR3 region has the DNA TGTGCCAGCAGCTTAGGAGGGGACAGTAATTCACCCCTCCACTTT. Its protein is CASSLGGDSNSPLHF. The rearrangement joins TRBV7-9 to TRBJ1-6; 7 nucleotides agree with TRBD1. With V trimmed by 1 base and J by 6 bases, 3 bases remained unmatched. Germline CDR1 reads SEHNR; CDR2 reads FQNEAQ (reference sequence). This CDR3 is built from 15 residues.

This clonotype was counted only a few times. The V call is TRBV7-2, the J call TRBJ2-1; maybe TRBD2 (7 bases). The CDR3 runs to 13 residues. Germline V gives CDR1 SGHTA, CDR2 FQGNSA. The germline V and J ends were trimmed by 3 bases and 14 bases, with 17 bases remaining between them. CDR3 DNA sequence: TGTGCCAGCAGCTTCGGCGGGAGAGGGGGTGAGTTCTTC. Its protein product is CASSFGGRGGEFF.

This clonotype was observed many times. The chain recombines TRBV9 with TRBJ2-7, with 10 positions matching TRBD2. CDR3 length: 15 amino acids. Germline trimming cut 0 bases from V and 3 bases from J; bases unmatched to any gene: 3. Germline V gives CDR1 SGDLS, CDR2 YYNGEE. DNA of the CDR3: TGTGCCAGCAGCGTAGCCGGGACTAGCGACTACGAGCAGTACTTC. This encodes CASSVAGTSDYEQYF.

As DNA, the CDR3 is TGTGCCAGCAGCTTCAACAAAGGGGTCTCCTACGAGCAGTACTTC. As protein: CASSFNKGVSYEQYF. The chain couples TRBV5-8 to TRBJ2-7, with TRBD1 as a possible D gene (5 bases). The CDR3 length is 15 residues. Trimming stripped 2 bases from V and 0 bases from J, with 12 bases between. Germline V gives CDR1 SGHTS, CDR2 YDEGEE. The variable domain in full, completed from reference TRBV5-8 and TRBJ2-7, reads EAGVTQSPTHLIKTRGQQATLRCSPISGHTSVYWYQQALGLGLQFLLWYDEGEERNRGNFPPRFSGRQFPNYSSELNVNALELEDSALYLCASSFNKGVSYEQYFGPGTRLTVT.

The genes are TRBV2 and TRBJ1-6; tentative D call: TRBD1 (6 bases). CDR3 length: 13 residues. The V end lost 7 bases, the J end lost 9 bases, and 13 bases lay between the germline ends. Per the germline V gene, CDR1 is SNHLY and CDR2 is FYNNEI. CDR3 coding DNA: TGTGCCAGCATTCCCGAAGGGGGTTCACCCCTCCACTTT. Translation: CASIPEGGSPLHF.

This clonotype occurred once. V and J are TRBV7-2 and TRBJ2-7, with D perhaps assigned TRBD1 or TRBD2 (5 bases each). Germline V lookup: CDR1 SGHTA, CDR2 FQGNSA. The CDR3 length is 14 residues. V gave up 3 bases and J gave up 3 bases, with 12 bases separating them. The CDR3 nucleotides are TGTGCCAGCAGCTTTGCCGGGACGGTCTACGAGCAGTACTTC. Translated, it gives CASSFAGTVYEQYF.

V and J are TRBV4-1 and TRBJ2-3; D unclear. V dropped 2 bases and J dropped 4 bases, with 10 bases sitting between them. The CDR3 extends over 14 amino acids. CDR1 MGHRA and CDR2 YSYEKL come from the germline V gene. The CDR3 region is CASSQRNGPDTQYF. DNA for the CDR3: TGCGCCAGCAGCCAACGGAACGGGCCAGATACGCAGTATTTT.

The V gene is TRBV20-1, the J gene TRBJ2-1; TRBD2 matches at 8 bases. Per the germline V gene, CDR1 is DFQATT and CDR2 is SNEGSKA (reference sequence). This CDR3 has 15 amino acids. CDR3 DNA: TGCAGACTTTGGCCGGGCGGGAGGTTCCACAATGAGCAGTTCTTC. Residues: CRLWPGGRFHNEQFF.

The sample holds a few counts of this clonotype. The CDR3 DNA is TGCGCCACCGCTGAGACAGGATCCTCCTACGAGCAGTACTTC. This encodes CATAETGSSYEQYF. The rearrangement links TRBV5-1 to TRBJ2-7; D perhaps matches TRBD1 (6 bases). Germline-derived CDR1 and CDR2 are SGHRS and YFSETQ. The CDR3 extends over 14 amino acids. V lost 9 bases and J 0 bases, leaving 16 bases between the germline ends. The full variable domain, with the rest looked up from reference TRBV5-1 and TRBJ2-7, is KAGVTQTPRYLIKTRGQQVTLSCSPISGHRSVSWYQQTPGQGLQFLFEYFSETQRNKGNFPGRFSGRQFSNSRSEMNVSTLELGDSALYLCATAETGSSYEQYFGPGTRLTVT.

This clonotype came up a few times. V usage is TRBV4-3 and J usage is TRBJ2-6, with a tentative D call TRBD1 (6 bases). The germline V gene has CDR1 LGHNA and CDR2 YSLEER. The CDR3 is 19 residues long. The V end was cut by 0 bases, the J end by 4 bases, with 19 bases between. The CDR3 DNA is TGCGCCAGCAGCCAAGATTGGGGACAAATAGGTATCGGGGCCAACGTCCTGACTTTC. Amino acids: CASSQDWGQIGIGANVLTF.

The V call is TRBV6-2 or TRBV6-3, the J call TRBJ2-3, with 10 bases that match TRBD1. Germline CDR1 MNHEY, CDR2 SVGEGT. CDR3 size: 15 residues. J was trimmed by 4 bases and V by 7 bases; bases with no gene match: 8. CDR3 sequence (DNA): TGTGCCAGCATGGGCGACAGGGGGCGAGCAGATACGCAGTATTTT. Translating it yields CASMGDRGRADTQYF.

This clonotype was seen only a few times. This sequence joins TRBV3-1 and TRBJ2-3; 10 bases line up with TRBD2. The CDR3 length is 19 residues. Unmatched junction bases numbered 15, after V lost 4 bases and J lost 2 bases. Germline assignment: CDR1 LGHDT and CDR2 YNNKEL (reference sequence). The CDR3 nucleotides are TGTGCCAGCAGCCCATCCTCCCAAAGCGGGGGGGACCTCACAGATACGCAGTATTTT. Translated: CASSPSSQSGGDLTDTQYF.

The table lists this clonotype with a few counts. The CDR3 loop is CASSPRQGLGTKNIQYF. DNA for the CDR3: TGTGCCAGCAGCCCCAGACAGGGCTTGGGAACCAAAAACATTCAGTACTTC. The chain couples TRBV11-3 to TRBJ2-4; TRBD1 aligns across 7 bases. The CDR3 runs to 17 residues. CDR1 and CDR2 from the germline V gene are SGHNT and YENEEA. The V and J ends lost 5 bases and 2 bases, in that order; junction bases with no gene match: 12.

The CDR3 spells CSAIFGITYEQYF. CDR3 bases: TGCAGTGCTATATTCGGGATAACCTACGAGCAGTACTTC. The chain combines TRBV20-1 with TRBJ2-7, with D maybe TRBD2 (5 bases). The CDR3 length is 13 residues. Germline CDR1 and CDR2: DFQATT and SNEGSKA (reference sequence). V was cut by 4 bases and J by 2 bases, with 12 bases left in between.

This clonotype was observed a handful of times. The J gene is TRBJ2-3, the V gene TRBV6-1, with D perhaps TRBD1 or TRBD2 (5 bases each). Trimming took off 5 bases at V and 4 bases at J, with 10 bases between the two ends. The CDR3 extends over 13 amino acids. CDR1 and CDR2 (germline): MNHNS, SASEGT. DNA of the CDR3: TGTGCCAGCAGTACGGGACGGTCAGATACGCAGTATTTT. This gives the protein CASSTGRSDTQYF.

This clonotype was seen at least ten times. V usage is TRBV12-3 or TRBV12-4 and J usage is TRBJ2-1; 8 bases are shared with TRBD2. This CDR3 is built from 17 residues. Losses at the gene ends were 1 base for V and 7 bases for J; bases not matched to a gene: 12. The CDR3 sequence: CASSLGQSGSYKNEQFF. The CDR3 nucleotides are TGTGCCAGCAGTTTAGGGCAGAGCGGGAGTTATAAGAATGAGCAGTTCTTC.

This clonotype was seen a handful of times. The CDR3: CSVVGSRFDEQFF. The CDR3 DNA reads as TGCAGCGTTGTGGGCAGCCGATTCGATGAGCAGTTCTTC. The chain couples TRBV29-1 to TRBJ2-1; no reliable D call. The CDR3 sequence is 13 residues long. Trimming stripped 4 bases from V and 8 bases from J, with 15 bases between. Germline CDR1 reads SQVTM; CDR2 reads ANQGSEA.

In this sample, this clonotype turned up a few times. The chain has TRBV11-2 and TRBJ2-7; 10 bases line up with TRBD1. Germline V gene lookup returns CDR1 SGHAT and CDR2 FQNNGV. The CDR3 spans 16 residues. V lost 7 bases and J lost 1; bases outside the gene matches: 10. CDR3 coding DNA: TGTGCCAGCAACAGGGGGACAGGGGTGGGTTCCTACGAGCAGTACTTC. It codes for CASNRGTGVGSYEQYF.